These 5 T cell receptor beta chains were sequenced from one sample in a study of cytomegalovirus exposure and HLA in healthy donors. PCR involved 60 Vbeta and 13 Jbeta primers. The repertoire was sequenced with immunoSEQ multiplex PCR; TCRdb's copy has only in-frame clones and lacks some. Of about 93,000 clones listed, around 81% are singletons. Sequencing input: PBMCs. All receptors derive from a man aged 25-45 years in good health and CMV-seronegative.

The rearrangement uses TRBV14 and TRBJ1-3; unclear D gene. CDR3 length equals 15 residues. Germline values: CDR1 SGHDN, CDR2 FVKESK. V was cut by 2 bases and J by 0 bases, with 8 bases left in between. The CDR3 DNA reads as TGTGCCAGCAGCCAACTCGTAAACTCTGGAAACACCATATATTTT. Its protein product is CASSQLVNSGNTIYF.

This sequence joins TRBV25-1 and TRBJ1-2, with 8 bases that match TRBD1. The CDR3 contains 14 residues. CDR1 and CDR2 from the germline V gene are MGHDK and SYGVNS. Germline trimming cut 4 bases from V and 2 bases from J; bases unmatched to any gene: 3. CDR3 residues: CASSAGGWNYGYTF. The CDR3 nucleotides read TGTGCCAGCAGTGCAGGGGGCTGGAACTATGGCTACACCTTC.

This clone was picked up one time. The J gene is TRBJ2-7, the V gene TRBV11-2; 10 nucleotides align to TRBD2. The CDR3 has 14 amino acids. V was clipped by 2 bases and J by 6 bases; unmatched bases: 4. Germline V gives CDR1 SGHAT, CDR2 FQNNGV. CDR3: CASSLMTSGPEQYV. The CDR3 DNA reads as TGTGCCAGCAGCTTAATGACTAGCGGGCCCGAGCAGTACGTC.

The chain couples TRBV18 to TRBJ1-2; possible D gene TRBD1, 6 bases. The germline V gene has CDR1 KGHSH and CDR2 LQKENI. The CDR3 sequence is 13 residues long. Deletions cut 2 bases from V and 4 bases from J, with 8 bases between. The CDR3 nucleotides read TGTGCCAGCTCACCAGCGGGGGCCTATGGCTACACCTTC. It translates to CASSPAGAYGYTF.

This clone was seen once. The chain combines TRBV27 with TRBJ1-2; no definite D call. Germline V lookup: CDR1 MNHEY, CDR2 SMNVEV (reference sequence). The CDR3 has 14 amino acids. V dropped 3 bases and J dropped 0 bases, with 8 bases sitting between them. CDR3 nucleotide sequence: TGTGCCAGCAGTTTCAGGATTTCTAACTATGGCTACACCTTC. Its protein is CASSFRISNYGYTF.